This TCR beta chain was identified in a study of response to subunit inactivated influenza vaccine. Study-level findings and limits: T cells newly recruited by each seasonal influenza vaccination are few, the authors suggested.

The CDR3 loop spans 14 amino acids. Trimming took off 5 bases at V and 0 bases at J, with 5 bases between the two ends. CDR1 is SGHTA and CDR2 is FQGNSA in the germline V gene. This clonotype was counted at least ten times. The antigen is not known. TCRdb redid the calling of the RT-PCR reads with MiXCR, one entry per CDR3 protein. The table includes a few hundred thousand distinct CDR3 sequences, approximately 7.2% detected once. The V call is TRBV7-2, the J call TRBJ2-6; D remains unclear. The receptor was isolated from a man aged 50-75 years who received an inactivated influenza vaccine. The starting material was PBMCs from blood, obtained less than 25 months after vaccination. In nucleotides, the CDR3 is TGTGCCAGCAGCCCCCGCTCTGGGGCCAACGTCCTGACTTTC. Residues: CASSPRSGANVLTF.